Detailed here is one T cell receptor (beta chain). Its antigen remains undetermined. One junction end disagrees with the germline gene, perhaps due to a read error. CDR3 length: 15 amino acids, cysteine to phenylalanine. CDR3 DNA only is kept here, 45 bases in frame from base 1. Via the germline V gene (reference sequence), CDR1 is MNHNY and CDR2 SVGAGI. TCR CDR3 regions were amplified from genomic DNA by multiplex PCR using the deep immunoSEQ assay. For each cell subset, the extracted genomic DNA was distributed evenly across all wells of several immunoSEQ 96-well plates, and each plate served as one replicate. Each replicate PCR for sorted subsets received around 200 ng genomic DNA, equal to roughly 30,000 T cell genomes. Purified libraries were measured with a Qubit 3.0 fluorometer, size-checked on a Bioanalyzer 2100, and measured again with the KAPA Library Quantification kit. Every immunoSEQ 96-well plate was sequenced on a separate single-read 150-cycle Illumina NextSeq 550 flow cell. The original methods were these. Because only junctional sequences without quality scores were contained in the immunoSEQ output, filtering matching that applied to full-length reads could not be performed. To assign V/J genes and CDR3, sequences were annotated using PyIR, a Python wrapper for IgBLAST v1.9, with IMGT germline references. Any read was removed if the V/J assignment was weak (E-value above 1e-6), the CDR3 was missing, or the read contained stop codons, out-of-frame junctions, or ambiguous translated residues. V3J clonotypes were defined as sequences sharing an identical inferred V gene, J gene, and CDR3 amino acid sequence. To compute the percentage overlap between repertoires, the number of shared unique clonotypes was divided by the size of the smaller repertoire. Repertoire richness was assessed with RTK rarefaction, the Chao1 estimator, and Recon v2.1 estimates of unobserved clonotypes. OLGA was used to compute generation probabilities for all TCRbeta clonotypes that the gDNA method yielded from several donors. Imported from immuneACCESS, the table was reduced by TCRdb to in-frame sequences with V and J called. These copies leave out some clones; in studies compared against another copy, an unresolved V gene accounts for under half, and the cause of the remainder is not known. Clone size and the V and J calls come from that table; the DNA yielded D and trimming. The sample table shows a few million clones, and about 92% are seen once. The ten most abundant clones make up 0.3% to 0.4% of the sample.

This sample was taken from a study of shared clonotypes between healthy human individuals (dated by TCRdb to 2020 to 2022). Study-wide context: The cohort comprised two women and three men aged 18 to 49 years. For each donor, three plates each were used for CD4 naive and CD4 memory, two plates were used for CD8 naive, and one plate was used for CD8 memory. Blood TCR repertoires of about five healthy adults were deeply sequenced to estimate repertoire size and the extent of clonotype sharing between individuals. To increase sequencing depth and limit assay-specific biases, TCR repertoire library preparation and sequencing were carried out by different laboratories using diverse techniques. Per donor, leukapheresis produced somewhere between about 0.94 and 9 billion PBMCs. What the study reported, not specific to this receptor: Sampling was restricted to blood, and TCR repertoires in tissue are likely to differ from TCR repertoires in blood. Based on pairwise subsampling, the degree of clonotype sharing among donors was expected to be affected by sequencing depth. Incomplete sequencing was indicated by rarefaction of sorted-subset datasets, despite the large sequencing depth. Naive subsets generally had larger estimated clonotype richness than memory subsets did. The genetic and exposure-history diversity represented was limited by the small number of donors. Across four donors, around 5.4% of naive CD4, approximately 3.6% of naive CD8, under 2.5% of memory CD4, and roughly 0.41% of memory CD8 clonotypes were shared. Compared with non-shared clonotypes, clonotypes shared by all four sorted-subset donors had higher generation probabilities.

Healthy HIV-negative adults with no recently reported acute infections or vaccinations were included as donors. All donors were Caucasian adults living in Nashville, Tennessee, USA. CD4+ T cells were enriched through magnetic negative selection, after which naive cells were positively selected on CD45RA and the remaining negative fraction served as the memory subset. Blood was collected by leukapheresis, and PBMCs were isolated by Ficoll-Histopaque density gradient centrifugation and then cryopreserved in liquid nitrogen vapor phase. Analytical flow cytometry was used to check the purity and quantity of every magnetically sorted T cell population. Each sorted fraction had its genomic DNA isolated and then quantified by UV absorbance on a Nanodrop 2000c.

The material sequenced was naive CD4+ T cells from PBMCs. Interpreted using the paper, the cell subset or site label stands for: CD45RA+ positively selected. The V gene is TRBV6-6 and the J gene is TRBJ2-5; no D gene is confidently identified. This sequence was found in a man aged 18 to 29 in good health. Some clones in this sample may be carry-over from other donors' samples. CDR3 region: CASSHSQANQETQYF. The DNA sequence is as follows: TGTGCCAGCAGTCACTCTCAGGCCAATCAAGAGACCCAGTACTTC.